Listed below are T cell receptor beta chains from one sample, sequenced in a study of human T cells and chemical hapten exposure. TCRdb redid the calling of the RACE reads with MiXCR, one entry per CDR3 protein. The table lists 250,000 or so distinct CDR3 sequences, about 9.4% of them singletons. The specimen was whole blood, collected in connection with sensitization to the hapten diphenylcyclopropenone (DPC). These receptors were taken from a middle-aged woman with alopecia areata. Some clones in this sample may be carry-over from other donors' samples. CDR3s include the opening cysteine and the closing phenylalanine or tryptophan. A D gene is named only where the DNA matches it firmly. Rows may omit the clone size; those that give it use once, few, many or a size class.

TRBV27	many	TRBJ2-1	TRBD2	TGTGCCAGCAGTTGGGGCGGGAGCTCCTACAATGAGCAGTTCTTC	CASSWGGSSYNEQFF
TRBV5-1	few	TRBJ2-1	TRBD2	TGCGCCAGCTCCCTCACTAGCGGGAAAGTCTATGAGCAGTTCTTC	CASSLTSGKVYEQFF
TRBV6-5	few	TRBJ2-7	.	TGTGCCAGCAGACCGCCTACTGACGAGCAGTACTTC	CASRPPTDEQYF
TRBV6-4	few	TRBJ2-1	TRBD2	TGTGCCAGCATGGGAGGGTCCTACAATGAGCAGTTCTTC	CASMGGSYNEQFF
TRBV6-1	few	TRBJ2-3	.	TGTGCCAGCAGTGAAGGCCCGGGACTGAGCACAGATACGCAGTATTTT	CASSEGPGLSTDTQYF
TRBV20-1	few	TRBJ1-5	.	TGCAGTGCTTTCCACAGGGCTAGCAATCAGCCCCAGCATTTT	CSAFHRASNQPQHF
TRBV6-1	.	TRBJ2-2	.	TGTGCCAGCAAATTACAGGCGAACACCGGGGAGCTGTTTTTT	CASKLQANTGELFF
TRBV28	many	TRBJ2-3	.	TGTGCCTCTAAACGGGCCCTCGGGACAGATACGCAGTATTTT	CASKRALGTDTQYF
TRBV7-2	few	TRBJ2-1	TRBD1	TGTGCCAGCAGCTTACTCACAGGGGGTATTGATGAGCAGTTCTTC	CASSLLTGGIDEQFF
TRBV28	.	TRBJ2-3	TRBD2	TGTGCCAGCAGATTTAGCGGGAGGGCCCAAGATACGCAGTATTTT	CASRFSGRAQDTQYF
TRBV5-1	.	TRBJ2-1	TRBD1	TGCGCCAGCAGCTTGGGACAGGGGACCTTATACAATGAGCAGTTCTTC	CASSLGQGTLYNEQFF
TRBV11-2	.	TRBJ1-1	.	TGTGCCAGCAGCCTGGGCCCTTCGAACACTGAAGCTTTCTTT	CASSLGPSNTEAFF
TRBV20-1	few	TRBJ1-5	.	TGCAGTGCTAGGTCCCAGGGGCGGCAGCCCCAGCATTTT	CSARSQGRQPQHF
TRBV7-9	few	TRBJ2-5	.	TGTGCCAGCAGCTTGGTTCTAGGCGGGGAGACCCAGTACTTC	CASSLVLGGETQYF
TRBV10-3	.	TRBJ2-3	TRBD1	TGTGCCAGCACCGGGACAGAGGTGGTAGATACGCAGTATTTT	CASTGTEVVDTQYF
TRBV11-1	many	TRBJ2-7	TRBD1	TGTGCCAGCAGTACTACCAGACAGGGGACCTACGAGCAGTACTTC	CASSTTRQGTYEQYF
TRBV28	.	TRBJ2-7	.	TGTGCCAGCAGCCCTAGCCACGAGCAGTACTTC	CASSPSHEQYF
TRBV27	few	TRBJ1-6	.	TGTGCCAGCAGTTTAGGGTGGGCCAGCTCCTATAATTCACCCCTCCACTTT	CASSLGWASSYNSPLHF
TRBV29-1	many	TRBJ1-1	TRBD1	TGCAGCGGGGGACAGGGGGCCACTGAAGCTTTCTTT	CSGGQGATEAFF
TRBV20-1	few	TRBJ1-1	TRBD1	TGCAGTGCTCACAATACGGGACAGGGGAACACTGAAGCTTTCTTT	CSAHNTGQGNTEAFF
TRBV20-1	.	TRBJ2-1	.	TGCAGTGCTAGAGATTCGAGGGGGAGGTACAATGAGCAGTTCTTC	CSARDSRGRYNEQFF
TRBV11-1	many	TRBJ2-1	.	TGTGCCAGCAGCTTAGTAGGGGGCGGGACAGTCTGGGATGAGCAGTTCTTC	CASSLVGGGTVWDEQFF
TRBV12-3/TRBV12-4	few	TRBJ2-4	TRBD1	TGTGCCAGCAGTCGGACAGGGGGGAACATTCAGTACTTC	CASSRTGGNIQYF
TRBV6-4	many	TRBJ2-1	.	TGTGCCAGCAGTGGTCCGGGACGGCTGGCCCGAAGGGAGCAGTTCTTC	CASSGPGRLARREQFF
TRBV7-2	many	TRBJ2-1	.	TGTGCCAGCAGCTTCCCTCTCCGGGAGCAGTTCTTC	CASSFPLREQFF
TRBV5-5	.	TRBJ2-2	.	TGTGCCAGCGGCCTTGCGGGATTGAACACCGGGGAGCTGTTTTTT	CASGLAGLNTGELFF
TRBV5-5	few	TRBJ2-7	.	TGTGCCAGCAGCCCGGCCACAGGACCATCCTACGAGCAGTACTTC	CASSPATGPSYEQYF
TRBV11-2	.	TRBJ1-3	TRBD1	TGTGCCAGCAGCCCCGGGACAGGGGGCTCCTCCGGAAACACCATATATTTT	CASSPGTGGSSGNTIYF
TRBV29-1	.	TRBJ2-6	.	TGCAGCGTTGAATTCTTAGGCCATAACTCTGGGGCCAACGTCCTGACTTTC	CSVEFLGHNSGANVLTF
TRBV6-1	.	TRBJ2-1	TRBD2	TGTGCCAGCAGAGCGGGAGGCCCCAATGAGCAGTTCTTC	CASRAGGPNEQFF
TRBV6-5	.	TRBJ1-6	.	TGTGCCAGCAGTTACCTCACGAGGGCTAGGAATTCACCCCTCCACTTT	CASSYLTRARNSPLHF
TRBV5-1	.	TRBJ2-3	TRBD2	TGCGCCAGCAGCTTTAAGACTAGCGGCACAGATACGCAGTATTTT	CASSFKTSGTDTQYF
TRBV2	.	TRBJ2-6	.	TGTGCCAGCAGTAGGAGTGTTGGGGCCAACGTCCTGACTTTC	CASSRSVGANVLTF
TRBV6-5	many	TRBJ2-7	TRBD1	TGTGCCAGCAGTCCGGGACAGGGGGCGACCTACGAGCAGTACTTC	CASSPGQGATYEQYF
TRBV28	many	TRBJ2-2	.	TGTGCCAGCTCCCTACACCGGGGCACCGGGGAGCTGTTTTTT	CASSLHRGTGELFF
TRBV7-6	few	TRBJ2-2	TRBD2	TGTGCCAGCAGCTTAGGGACTAGCCGATACACCGGGGAGCTGTTTTTT	CASSLGTSRYTGELFF
TRBV7-9	few	TRBJ2-5	TRBD1	TGTGCCAGCAGCTGGGGACAGTGGGGAGAGACCCAGTACTTC	CASSWGQWGETQYF
TRBV6-2/TRBV6-3	many	TRBJ1-5	.	TGTGCCAGCAGTTTTCAGGGACCCAATCAGCCCCAGCATTTT	CASSFQGPNQPQHF
TRBV7-6	.	TRBJ2-7	.	TGTGCCAGCAGCTTAGAGGGGGAACCGAGCTCCTACGAGCAGTACTTC	CASSLEGEPSSYEQYF
TRBV20-1	many	TRBJ2-2	TRBD2	TGCAGTGCTAGAGATCATAGGGCGGGAGCCGGGGAGCTGTTTTTT	CSARDHRAGAGELFF
TRBV25-1	.	TRBJ2-3	.	TGTGCCAGCAGTGAACGGGGTAGCAACCCTCTCACAGATACGCAGTATTTT	CASSERGSNPLTDTQYF
TRBV28	.	TRBJ1-6	TRBD1	TGTGCCAGCAGTTTCCATGACAGGGGGCTTTCACCCCTCCACTTT	CASSFHDRGLSPLHF
TRBV20-1	.	TRBJ2-3	TRBD2	TGCAGTGCTCTGGGGGGACTAGCGGGAGGGACGAACACAGATACGCAGTATTTT	CSALGGLAGGTNTDTQYF
TRBV5-1	.	TRBJ2-1	TRBD2	TGCGCCAGCAGCTTGGGACTAGCGGGAGGGCGCTCCTACAATGAGCAGTTCTTC	CASSLGLAGGRSYNEQFF
TRBV6-5	.	TRBJ2-2	.	TGTGCCAGCAGTTCCCTATTAAGAACAGGGACCCCCAACACCGGGGAGCTGTTTTTT	CASSSLLRTGTPNTGELFF
TRBV7-9	.	TRBJ2-7	TRBD2	TGTGCCAGCAGCCTAGGGGGACTAGTATACGAGCAGTACTTC	CASSLGGLVYEQYF
TRBV7-3	many	TRBJ1-1	.	TGTGCCAGCAGCACTAGACAGAACACTGAAGCTTTCTTT	CASSTRQNTEAFF
TRBV11-2	few	TRBJ1-4	TRBD1	TGTGCCAGCAGCCCGAAGATGACAGGGGGCGTAGGAAAACTGTTTTTT	CASSPKMTGGVGKLFF